This T cell receptor beta chain was captured by sequencing in a study of CD8 T cells in Susac syndrome. With random hexamers, reverse transcription was performed on about 0.5 to 1 ug of RNA. An immunoSEQ multiplex PCR generated amplified TCR beta CDR3 products spanning 54 Vbeta and 13 Jbeta. TCRdb analysed the immunoSEQ multiplex PCR reads with MiXCR anew, one entry per CDR3 protein. The repertoire holds about 140,000 distinct CDR3 sequences, with roughly 95% as singletons. Whole-study findings and limits: Acknowledgment was made by the study that its TCR sequencing and HLA analysis involved a relatively small number of individuals.

From blood CD8+ and CD4+ T cells, TCR beta sequences were generated. TEMRA cells were FACS-enriched, unlike CD8+ and CD4+ T cells, which were negatively isolated. Concerning this clonotype itself: Its specificity is unknown.

The CDR3 loop spans 13 amino acids. The germline V gene has CDR1 MNHEY and CDR2 SVGEGT. V was cut by 2 bases and J by 4 bases, with 5 bases left in between. This chain links TRBV6-2 or TRBV6-3 with TRBJ2-2; D not certain. The sample taken for sequencing was CD4+ T cells from PBMCs. This TCR was sampled from a human donor with multiple sclerosis. CDR3 DNA: TGTGCCAGCAGTTACACCTTCACCGGGGAGCTGTTTTTT. Translated, it gives CASSYTFTGELFF.